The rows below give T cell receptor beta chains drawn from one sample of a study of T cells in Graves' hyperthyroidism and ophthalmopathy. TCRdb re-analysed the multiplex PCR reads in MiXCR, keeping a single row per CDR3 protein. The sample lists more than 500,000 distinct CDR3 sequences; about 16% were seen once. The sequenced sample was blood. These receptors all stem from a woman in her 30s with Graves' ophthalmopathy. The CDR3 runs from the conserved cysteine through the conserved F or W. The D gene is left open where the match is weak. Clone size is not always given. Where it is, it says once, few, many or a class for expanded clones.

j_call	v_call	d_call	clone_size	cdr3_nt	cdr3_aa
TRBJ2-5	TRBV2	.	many	TGTGCCAGCAGACAACCGAGGACCCAGTACTTC	CASRQPRTQYF
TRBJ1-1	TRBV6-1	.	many	TGTGCCAGCAGAGGAGGCCCTGAAGCTTTCTTT	CASRGGPEAFF
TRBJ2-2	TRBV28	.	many	TGTGCCAGCAGCTTCAGGAACACCGGGGAGCTGTTTTTT	CASSFRNTGELFF
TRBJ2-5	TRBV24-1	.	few	TGTGCCACCAGTGACTCCCCGGGGACACTGCAAGAGACCCAGTACTTC	CATSDSPGTLQETQYF
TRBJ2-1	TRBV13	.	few	TGTGCCAGCGGCCAGGACAGAAAGGGGGGGTTGTACAATGAGCAGTTCTTC	CASGQDRKGGLYNEQFF
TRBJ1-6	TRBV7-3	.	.	TGTGCCAGCAGCTTAACTTCTGAACAGGGAATTTATAATTCACCCCTCCACTTT	CASSLTSEQGIYNSPLHF
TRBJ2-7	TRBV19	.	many	TGTGCCAGTAGTATGAGGAACGGCGAGCAGTACTTC	CASSMRNGEQYF
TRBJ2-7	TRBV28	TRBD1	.	TGTGCCAGCAGACCTACCTGGCAGGGGGCCGGCGAGCAGTACTTC	CASRPTWQGAGEQYF
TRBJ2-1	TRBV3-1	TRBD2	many	TGTGCCAGCAGCCTACTACTAGCGGGAGGAGGAGAGCAGTTCTTC	CASSLLLAGGGEQFF
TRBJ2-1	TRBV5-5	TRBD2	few	TGTGCCAGCAGCTCTTCGGGACTAGCGGGAGTATATGAGCAGTTCTTC	CASSSSGLAGVYEQFF
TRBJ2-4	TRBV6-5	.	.	TGTGCCAGCAGTTACAGTATAGCCAAAAACATTCAGTACTTC	CASSYSIAKNIQYF
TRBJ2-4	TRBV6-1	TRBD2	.	TGTGCCAGCAGTCCCCAGGGACTAGCGGGAAAAAACATTCAGTACTTC	CASSPQGLAGKNIQYF
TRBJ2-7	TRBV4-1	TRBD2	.	TGCGCCAGCAGCCAACCCCTAGCGGGAGCGTCCTACGAGCAGTACTTC	CASSQPLAGASYEQYF
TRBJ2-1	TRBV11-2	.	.	TGTGCCAGCAGCTTTAGGAGCTCCTACAATGAGCAGTTCTTC	CASSFRSSYNEQFF
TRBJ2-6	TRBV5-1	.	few	TGCGCCAGCAGCTTGGGACGGACTGGGGCCAACGTCCTGACTTTC	CASSLGRTGANVLTF
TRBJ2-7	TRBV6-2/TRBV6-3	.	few	TGTGCCAGCAGTTGGACGGACTCCTACGAGCAGTACTTC	CASSWTDSYEQYF
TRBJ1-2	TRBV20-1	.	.	TGCAGTGCCCAAAACCTTCGAAGCTATGGCTACACCTTC	CSAQNLRSYGYTF
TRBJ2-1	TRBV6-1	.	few	TGTGCCAGCAGTTATGGACCACAATACAATGAGCAGTTCTTC	CASSYGPQYNEQFF
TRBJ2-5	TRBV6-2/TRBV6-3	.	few	TGTGCCAGCAGTTATCCCACTAGGGAAGTCGGAGAGACCCAGTACTTC	CASSYPTREVGETQYF
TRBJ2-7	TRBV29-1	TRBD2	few	TGCAGCGCCCTTGGACTAGCGGGAGTCTACGAGCAGTACTTC	CSALGLAGVYEQYF
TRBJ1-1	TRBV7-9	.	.	TGTGCCAGCAGCTTGTCTCAGGGGATGAACACTGAAGCTTTCTTT	CASSLSQGMNTEAFF
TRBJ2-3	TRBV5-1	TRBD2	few	TGCGCCAGCAGCCTGGGCGGGGGGCCTACGCAGTATTTT	CASSLGGGPTQYF
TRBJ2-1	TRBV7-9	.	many	TGTGCCAGCAGCTTAGGACGGGAGCAGGGCGGAAGGTCCTACAATGAGCAGTTCTTC	CASSLGREQGGRSYNEQFF
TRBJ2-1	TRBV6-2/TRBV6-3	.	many	TGTGCCAGCAGTTACTCGACGGATGAGCAGTTCTTC	CASSYSTDEQFF
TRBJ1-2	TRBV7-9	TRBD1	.	TGTGCCAGCAGGGCCGGGACAGGAGGACCCTATGGCTACACCTTC	CASRAGTGGPYGYTF
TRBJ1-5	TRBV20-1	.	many	TGCAGTGCTCCCAAGACCACAGGCGCCCAGCATTTT	CSAPKTTGAQHF
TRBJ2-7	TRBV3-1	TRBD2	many	TGTGCCAGCAGCCAACTTGATAGCGGGAGGGTCTACGAGCAGTACTTC	CASSQLDSGRVYEQYF
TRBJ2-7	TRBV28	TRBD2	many	TGTGCCAGCAGTTTATGGGGAGGGAGAGGCCCGCTGGAAGAGCAGTACTTC	CASSLWGGRGPLEEQYF
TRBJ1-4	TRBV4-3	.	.	TGCGCCAGCAGCCAAGAAGAAGACAGGTCGGGGAATGAAAAACTGTTTTTT	CASSQEEDRSGNEKLFF
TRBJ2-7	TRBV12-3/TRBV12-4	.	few	TGTGCCAGCAGTCCCCCGACTCAAGACGGGCAGTACTTC	CASSPPTQDGQYF
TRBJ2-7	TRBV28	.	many	TGTGCCAGCCGGGACACCACCTACGAGCAGTACTTC	CASRDTTYEQYF
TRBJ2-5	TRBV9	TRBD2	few	TGTGCCAGCAGCGTGGGGACTAGCGGGAAAGGAGAGACCCAGTACTTC	CASSVGTSGKGETQYF
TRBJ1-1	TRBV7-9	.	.	TGTGCCAGCAGTCTAGACGGTCCAACCGTGGCTTTCTTT	CASSLDGPTVAFF
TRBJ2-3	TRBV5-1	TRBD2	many	TGCGCCAGCAGCTTGGGACATCAGTACCGACTAGCGGGGGGAGAAGGAACGCAGTATTTT	CASSLGHQYRLAGGEGTQYF
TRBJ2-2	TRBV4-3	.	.	TGCGCCAGCAGCCAAGATCTACCAGGAACGAACACCGGGGAGCTGTTTTTT	CASSQDLPGTNTGELFF
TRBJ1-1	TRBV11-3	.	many	TGTGCCAGCAGCGACGAGAACACTGAAGCTTTCTTT	CASSDENTEAFF
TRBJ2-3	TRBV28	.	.	TGTGCCAGCATAGGGGCGGGACTCGAGACAGATACGCAGTATTTT	CASIGAGLETDTQYF
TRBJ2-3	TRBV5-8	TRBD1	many	TGTGCCACGACGACCGGGACAGCTAGCACAGATACGCAGTATTTT	CATTTGTASTDTQYF
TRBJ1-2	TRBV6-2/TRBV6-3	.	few	TGTGCCAGCAGTTACTCGGGTGACGCTTTTAACTATGGCTACACCTTC	CASSYSGDAFNYGYTF
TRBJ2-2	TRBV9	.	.	TGTGCCAGCAGCGGAACGGGGGCCATAACCGGGGAGCTGTTTTTT	CASSGTGAITGELFF
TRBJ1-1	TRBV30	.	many	TGTGCCTGGGACCCGGTGATGAACACTGAAGCTTTCTTT	CAWDPVMNTEAFF
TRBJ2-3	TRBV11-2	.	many	TGTGCCAGCAGCTCCCTCAGGGGTCCGGATACGCAGTATTTT	CASSSLRGPDTQYF
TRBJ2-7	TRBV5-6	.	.	TGTGCCAGCAGCTATATTGAGAGCTCCTACGAGCAGTACTTC	CASSYIESSYEQYF
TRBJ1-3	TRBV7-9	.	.	TGTGCCAGCAGCTTATCGCGGGTATCTGGAAACACCATATATTTT	CASSLSRVSGNTIYF
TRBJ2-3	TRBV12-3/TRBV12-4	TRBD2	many	TGTGCCAGCAGTTCCGCACTAGCGGGAGGCACAGATACGCAGTATTTT	CASSSALAGGTDTQYF
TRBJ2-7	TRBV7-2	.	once	TGTGCCAGCATCTTCCTCGACAGATATCTCCGGTACGAGCAGTACTTC	CASIFLDRYLRYEQYF
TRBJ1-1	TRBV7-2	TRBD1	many	TGTGCCAGCAGCTTTAGACAGGGGGGAAACACTGAAGCTTTCTTT	CASSFRQGGNTEAFF